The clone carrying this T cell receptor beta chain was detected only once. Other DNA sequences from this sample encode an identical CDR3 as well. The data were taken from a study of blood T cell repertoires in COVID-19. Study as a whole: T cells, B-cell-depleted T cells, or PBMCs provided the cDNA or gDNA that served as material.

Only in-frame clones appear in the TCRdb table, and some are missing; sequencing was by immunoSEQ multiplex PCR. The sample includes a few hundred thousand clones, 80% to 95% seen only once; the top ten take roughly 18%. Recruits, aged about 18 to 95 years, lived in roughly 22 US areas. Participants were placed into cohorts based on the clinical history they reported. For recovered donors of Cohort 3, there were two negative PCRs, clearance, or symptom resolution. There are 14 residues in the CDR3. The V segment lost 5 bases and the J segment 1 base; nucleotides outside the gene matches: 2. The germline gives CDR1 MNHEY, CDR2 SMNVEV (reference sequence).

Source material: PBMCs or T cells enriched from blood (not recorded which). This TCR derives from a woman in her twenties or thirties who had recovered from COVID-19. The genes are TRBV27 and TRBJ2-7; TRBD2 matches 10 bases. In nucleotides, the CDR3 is TGTGCCAGCAGTCTTAGCGGGGGGTCCTACGAGCAGTACTTC. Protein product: CASSLSGGSYEQYF.